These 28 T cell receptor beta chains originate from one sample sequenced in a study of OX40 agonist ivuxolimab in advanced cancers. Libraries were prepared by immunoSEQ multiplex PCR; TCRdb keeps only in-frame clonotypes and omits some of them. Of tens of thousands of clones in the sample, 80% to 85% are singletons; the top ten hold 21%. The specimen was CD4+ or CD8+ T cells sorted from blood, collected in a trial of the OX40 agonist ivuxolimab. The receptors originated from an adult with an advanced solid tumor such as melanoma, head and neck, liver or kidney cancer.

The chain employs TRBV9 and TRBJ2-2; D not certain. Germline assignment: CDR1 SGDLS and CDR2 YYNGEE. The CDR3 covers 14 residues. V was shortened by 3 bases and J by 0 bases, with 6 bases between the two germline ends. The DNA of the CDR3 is TGTGCCAGCAGCGGAACCGCGAACACCGGGGAGCTGTTTTTT. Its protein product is CASSGTANTGELFF.

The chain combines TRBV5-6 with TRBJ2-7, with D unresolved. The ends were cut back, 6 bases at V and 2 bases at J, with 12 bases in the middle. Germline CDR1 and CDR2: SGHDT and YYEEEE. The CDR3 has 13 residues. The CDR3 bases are TGTGCCAGCAACAAACGGTCCCCCTACGAGCAGTACTTC. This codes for CASNKRSPYEQYF.

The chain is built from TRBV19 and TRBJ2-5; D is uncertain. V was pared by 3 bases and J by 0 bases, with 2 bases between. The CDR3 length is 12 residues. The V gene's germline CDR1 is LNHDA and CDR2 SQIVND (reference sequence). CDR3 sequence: CASSMDQETQYF. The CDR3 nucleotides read TGTGCCAGTAGTATGGACCAAGAGACCCAGTACTTC.

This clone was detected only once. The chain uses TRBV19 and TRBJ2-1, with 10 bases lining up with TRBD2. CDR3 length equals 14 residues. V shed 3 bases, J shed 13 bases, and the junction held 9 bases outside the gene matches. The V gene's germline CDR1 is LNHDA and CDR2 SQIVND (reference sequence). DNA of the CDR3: TGTGCCAGTAGTATGGCGCAAGCGGGAGGGCTTCAGTTCTTC. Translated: CASSMAQAGGLQFF.

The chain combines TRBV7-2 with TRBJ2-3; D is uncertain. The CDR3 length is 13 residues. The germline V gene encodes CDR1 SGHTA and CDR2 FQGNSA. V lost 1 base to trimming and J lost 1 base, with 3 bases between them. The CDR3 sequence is CASSLVGTDTQYF. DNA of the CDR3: TGTGCCAGCAGCTTAGTTGGCACAGATACGCAGTATTTT.

CDR3 in DNA: TGTGCCAGCAGCTTACGCGCGGGGGGGCCCGGGGAGCTGTTTTTT. Its protein is CASSLRAGGPGELFF. The chain recombines TRBV11-2 with TRBJ2-2, with 9 bases that match TRBD2. With V trimmed by 2 bases and J by 6 bases, 4 bases remained unmatched. CDR3 length: 15 amino acids. Germline loops: CDR1 SGHAT, CDR2 FQNNGV.

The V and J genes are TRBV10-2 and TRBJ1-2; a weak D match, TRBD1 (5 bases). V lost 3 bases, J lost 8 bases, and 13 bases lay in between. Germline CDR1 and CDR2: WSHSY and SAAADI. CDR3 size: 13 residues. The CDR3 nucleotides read TGCGCCAGCAGTGAAGTCCAGGGCGGAGGCTACACCTTC. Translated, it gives CASSEVQGGGYTF.

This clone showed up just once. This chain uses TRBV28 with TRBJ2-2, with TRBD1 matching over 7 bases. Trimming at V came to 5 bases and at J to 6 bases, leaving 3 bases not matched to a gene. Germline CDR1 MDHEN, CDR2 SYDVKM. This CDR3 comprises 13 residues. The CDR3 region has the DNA TGTGCCAGCAGTACAGGGGTCCCCGGGGAGCTGTTTTTT. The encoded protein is CASSTGVPGELFF.

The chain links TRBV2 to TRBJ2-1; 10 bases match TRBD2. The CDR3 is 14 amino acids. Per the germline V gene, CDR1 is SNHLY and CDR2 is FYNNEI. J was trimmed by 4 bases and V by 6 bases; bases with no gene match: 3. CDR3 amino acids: CASRVAGGYNEQFF. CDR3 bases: TGTGCCAGCAGGGTAGCGGGAGGTTACAATGAGCAGTTCTTC.

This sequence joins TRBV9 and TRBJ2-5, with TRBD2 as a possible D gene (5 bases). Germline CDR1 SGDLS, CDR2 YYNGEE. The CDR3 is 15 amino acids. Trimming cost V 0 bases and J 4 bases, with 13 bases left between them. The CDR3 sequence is CASSVATGTGETQYF. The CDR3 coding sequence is TGTGCCAGCAGCGTAGCTACGGGAACGGGAGAGACCCAGTACTTC.

This chain's CDR3 is CASATGGTDTQYF. CDR3 nucleotides: TGTGCCAGCGCTACAGGGGGTACAGATACGCAGTATTTT. The rearrangement uses TRBV2 and TRBJ2-3; the match to TRBD1 covers 8 bases. The J segment lost 3 bases and the V segment lost 8 bases, leaving 4 bases of the junction unmatched. The CDR3 sequence is 13 residues long. Germline values: CDR1 SNHLY, CDR2 FYNNEI. Filled out from reference TRBV2 and TRBJ2-3, the complete variable domain reads EPEVTQTPSHQVTQMGQEVILRCVPISNHLYFYWYRQILGQKVEFLVSFYNNEISEKSEIFDDQFSVERPDGSNFTLKIRSTKLEDSAMYFCASATGGTDTQYFGPGTRLTVL.

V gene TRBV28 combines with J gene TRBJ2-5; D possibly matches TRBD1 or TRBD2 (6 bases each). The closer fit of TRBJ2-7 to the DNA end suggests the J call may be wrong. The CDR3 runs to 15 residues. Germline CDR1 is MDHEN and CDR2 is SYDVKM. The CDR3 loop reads CASPRGDVRCTEQYF. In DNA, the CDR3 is TGTGCCAGCCCAAGGGGGGACGTAAGGTGCACCGAGCAGTACTTC.

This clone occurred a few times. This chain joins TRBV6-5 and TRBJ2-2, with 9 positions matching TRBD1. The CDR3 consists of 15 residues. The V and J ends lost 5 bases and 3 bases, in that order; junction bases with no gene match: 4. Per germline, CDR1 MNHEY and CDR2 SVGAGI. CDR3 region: CASSTRTGDTGELFF. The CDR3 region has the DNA TGTGCCAGCAGTACCCGGACAGGGGACACCGGGGAGCTGTTTTTT.

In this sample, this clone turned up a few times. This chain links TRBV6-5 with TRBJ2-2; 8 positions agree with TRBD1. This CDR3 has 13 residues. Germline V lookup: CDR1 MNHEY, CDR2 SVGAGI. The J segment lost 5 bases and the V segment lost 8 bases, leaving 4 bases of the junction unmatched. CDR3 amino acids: CASSQGVTGELFF. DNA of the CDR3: TGTGCCAGCTCACAGGGGGTTACCGGGGAGCTGTTTTTT.

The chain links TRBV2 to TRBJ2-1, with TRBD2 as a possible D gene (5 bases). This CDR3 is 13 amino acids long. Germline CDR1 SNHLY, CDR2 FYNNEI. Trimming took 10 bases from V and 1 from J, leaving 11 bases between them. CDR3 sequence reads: CANSEGSYNEQFF. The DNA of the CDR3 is TGTGCCAACTCAGAGGGTTCCTACAATGAGCAGTTCTTC.

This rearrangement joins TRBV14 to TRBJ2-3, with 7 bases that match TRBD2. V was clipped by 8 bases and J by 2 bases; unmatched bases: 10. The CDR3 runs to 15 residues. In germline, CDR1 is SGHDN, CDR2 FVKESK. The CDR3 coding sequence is TGTGCCAGCGGCCGGGCTAGCGGAAACACAGATACGCAGTATTTT. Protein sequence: CASGRASGNTDTQYF.

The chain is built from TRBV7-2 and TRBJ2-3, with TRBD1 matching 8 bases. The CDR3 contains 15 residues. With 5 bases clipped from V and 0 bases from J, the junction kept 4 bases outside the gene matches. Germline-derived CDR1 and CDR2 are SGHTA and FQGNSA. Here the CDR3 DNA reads TGTGCCAGCAGCCGGACAGGGTACAGCACAGATACGCAGTATTTT. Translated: CASSRTGYSTDTQYF.

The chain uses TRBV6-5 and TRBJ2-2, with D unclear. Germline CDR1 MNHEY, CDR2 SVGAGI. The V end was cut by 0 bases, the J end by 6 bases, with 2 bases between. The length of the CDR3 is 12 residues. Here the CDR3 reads CASSYSAGELFF. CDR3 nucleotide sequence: TGTGCCAGCAGTTACTCGGCCGGGGAGCTGTTTTTT.

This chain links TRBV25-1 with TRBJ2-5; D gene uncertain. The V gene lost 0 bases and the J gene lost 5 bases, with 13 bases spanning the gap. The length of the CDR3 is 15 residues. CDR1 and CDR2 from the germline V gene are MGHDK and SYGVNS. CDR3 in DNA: TGTGCCAGCAGTGAATACTGGGGATACGGGGAGACCCAGTACTTC. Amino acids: CASSEYWGYGETQYF.

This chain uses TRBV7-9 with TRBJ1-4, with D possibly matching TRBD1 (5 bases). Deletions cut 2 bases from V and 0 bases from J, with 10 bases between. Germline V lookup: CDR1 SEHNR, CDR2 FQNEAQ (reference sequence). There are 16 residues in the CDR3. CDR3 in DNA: TGTGCCAGCAGCTTATCCAGGGATGCAACTAATGAAAAACTGTTTTTT. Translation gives CASSLSRDATNEKLFF.

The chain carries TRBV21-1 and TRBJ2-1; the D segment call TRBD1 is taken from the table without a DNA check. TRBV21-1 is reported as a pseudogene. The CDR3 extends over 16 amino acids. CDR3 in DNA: TGTGCCAGCAGCGTAAGGACAGGGAGGAAGAACAATGAGCAGTTCTTC. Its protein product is CASSVRTGRKNNEQFF.

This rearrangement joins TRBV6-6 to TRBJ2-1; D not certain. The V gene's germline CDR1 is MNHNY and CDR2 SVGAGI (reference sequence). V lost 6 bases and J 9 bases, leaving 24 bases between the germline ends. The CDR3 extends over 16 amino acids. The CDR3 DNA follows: TGTGCCAGCAGCCCTGAGCCTCTTTTAAGCGTAGGTGAGCAGTTCTTC. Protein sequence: CASSPEPLLSVGEQFF.

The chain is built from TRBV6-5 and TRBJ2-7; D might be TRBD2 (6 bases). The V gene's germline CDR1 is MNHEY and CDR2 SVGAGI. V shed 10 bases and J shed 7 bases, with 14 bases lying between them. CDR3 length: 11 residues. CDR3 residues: CATGAGSEQYF. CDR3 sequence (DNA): TGTGCCACCGGGGCGGGGAGTGAGCAGTACTTC.

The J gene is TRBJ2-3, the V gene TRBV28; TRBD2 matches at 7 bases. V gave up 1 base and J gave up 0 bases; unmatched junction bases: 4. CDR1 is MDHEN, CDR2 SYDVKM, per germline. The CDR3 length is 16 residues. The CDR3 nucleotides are TGTGCCAGCAGTTTATCGATTAGCGGGAGCACAGATACGCAGTATTTT. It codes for CASSLSISGSTDTQYF. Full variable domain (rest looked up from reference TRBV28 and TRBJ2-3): DVKVTQSSRYLVKRTGEKVFLECVQDMDHENMFWYRQDPGLGLRLIYFSYDVKMKEKGDIPEGYSVSREKKERFSLILESASTNQTSMYLCASSLSISGSTDTQYFGPGTRLTVL.

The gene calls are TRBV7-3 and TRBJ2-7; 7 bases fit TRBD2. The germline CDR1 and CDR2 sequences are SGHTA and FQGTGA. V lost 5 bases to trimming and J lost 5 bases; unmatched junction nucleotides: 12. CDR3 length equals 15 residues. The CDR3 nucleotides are TGTGCCAGCAGCCTGAATGCGGGGGAGTTGGACGAGCAGTACTTC. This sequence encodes CASSLNAGELDEQYF.

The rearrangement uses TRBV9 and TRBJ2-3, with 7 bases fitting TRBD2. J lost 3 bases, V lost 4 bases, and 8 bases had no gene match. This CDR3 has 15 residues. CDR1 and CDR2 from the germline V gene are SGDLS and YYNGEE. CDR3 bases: TGTGCCAGCAGCCAGGAGGGGCGGGAGACAGATACGCAGTATTTT. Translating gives CASSQEGRETDTQYF. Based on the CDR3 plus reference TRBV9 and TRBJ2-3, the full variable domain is DSGVTQTPKHLITATGQRVTLRCSPRSGDLSVYWYQQSLDQGLQFLIQYYNGEERAKGNILERFSAQQFPDLHSELNLSSLELGDSALYFCASSQEGRETDTQYFGPGTRLTVL.

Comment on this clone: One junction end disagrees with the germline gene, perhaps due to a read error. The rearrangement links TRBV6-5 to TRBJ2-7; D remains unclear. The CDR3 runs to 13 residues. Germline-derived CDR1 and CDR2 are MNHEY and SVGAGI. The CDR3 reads CAISELTSDEQYF. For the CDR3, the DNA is TGTGCCATCAGTGAGTTGACATCCGACGAGCAGTACTTC.

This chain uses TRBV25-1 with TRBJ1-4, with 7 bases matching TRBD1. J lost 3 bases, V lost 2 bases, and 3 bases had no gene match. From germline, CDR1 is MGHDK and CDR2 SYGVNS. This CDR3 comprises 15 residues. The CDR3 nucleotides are TGTGCCAGCAGTGAAGGGACAGTATCTAATGAAAAACTGTTTTTT. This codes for CASSEGTVSNEKLFF.